Below, 13 T cell receptor beta chains from the same sample are listed, as sequenced in a study of T cell repertoires in cytomegalovirus infection. From the reads, TCRdb called clonotypes with MiXCR, one entry per CDR3 protein. The table lists about 260,000 distinct CDR3 sequences, roughly an eighth of them singletons, with around 9% in the top ten. Sequencing was carried out using PBMCs. These receptors all stem from a human donor in good health (CMV status not recorded). Some clones in this sample may be carry-over from other donors' samples.

This clonotype was detected a few times. The chain uses TRBV12-3 or TRBV12-4 and TRBJ2-7, with 8 bases lining up with TRBD1. V trimming: 3 bases; J trimming: 4 bases; junction bases outside the gene matches: 14. CDR3 length: 17 residues. The CDR3 nucleotides read TGTGCCAGCAGTTTCGCTGTTCCACAGGGGGTAAGGTACGAGCAGTACTTC. Residues: CASSFAVPQGVRYEQYF.

Only a few counts were recorded for this clonotype. V usage is TRBV20-1 and J usage is TRBJ1-5; D is unclear. From germline, CDR1 is DFQATT and CDR2 SNEGSKA (reference sequence). V was cut by 1 base and J by 5 bases, with 12 bases left in between. This CDR3 has 14 amino acids. The CDR3 loop is CSARVKGWDQPQHF. The CDR3 coding sequence is TGCAGTGCTAGAGTAAAAGGATGGGATCAGCCCCAGCATTTT.

The V call is TRBV20-1, the J call TRBJ1-2, with unresolved D. Trimming shortened V by 6 bases and J by 6 bases, and 11 bases separated the two germline ends. The CDR3 loop spans 11 amino acids. Germline assignment: CDR1 DFQATT and CDR2 SNEGSKA (reference sequence). The CDR3 bases are TGCAGTGCGCCGACGGGAGATGGCTACACCTTC. It encodes CSAPTGDGYTF.

This clonotype was seen more than once but under ten times. The rearrangement links TRBV6-6 to TRBJ1-1, with D maybe TRBD1 (5 bases). The germline V gene encodes CDR1 MNHNY and CDR2 SVGAGI (reference sequence). CDR3 length: 15 amino acids. Trimming shortened V by 6 bases and J by 0 bases, and 14 bases separated the two germline ends. This CDR3 is CASRQGAAMNTEAFF. The CDR3, as DNA: TGTGCCAGCAGACAAGGGGCGGCGATGAACACTGAAGCTTTCTTT.

This clonotype was counted between two and nine times. The genes are TRBV25-1 and TRBJ2-2; 8 bases are a match to TRBD1. This CDR3 is built from 14 residues. The V gene's germline CDR1 is MGHDK and CDR2 SYGVNS. V was clipped by 4 bases and J by 4 bases; unmatched bases: 2. CDR3 coding DNA: TGTGCCAGCAGTGTACAGGGGGGCACCGGGGAGCTGTTTTTT. It yields the protein CASSVQGGTGELFF.

This clonotype was seen many times. The chain is built from TRBV7-3 and TRBJ2-1, with TRBD2 matching 10 bases. From germline, CDR1 is SGHTA and CDR2 FQGTGA. Germline trimming cut 5 bases from V and 4 bases from J; bases unmatched to any gene: 5. There are 15 residues in the CDR3. The DNA for the CDR3 is TGTGCCAGCAGCCCTAGCGGGAGAAATTACAATGAGCAGTTCTTC. It is translated as CASSPSGRNYNEQFF.

This clonotype was counted a few times. V usage is TRBV20-1 and J usage is TRBJ2-1; TRBD1 agrees at 11 bases. The CDR3 sequence is 15 residues long. With V trimmed by 0 bases and J by 7 bases, 5 bases remained unmatched. The germline CDR1 and CDR2 sequences are DFQATT and SNEGSKA (reference sequence). The CDR3 region is CSARDGQGAGNEQFF. CDR3 bases: TGCAGTGCTAGAGATGGACAGGGGGCCGGTAATGAGCAGTTCTTC.

This clonotype came up a few times. The gene calls are TRBV15 and TRBJ2-6; 7 bases align to TRBD1. This CDR3 is 20 amino acids long. Germline loops: CDR1 LNHNV, CDR2 YYDKDF (reference sequence). Losses at the gene ends were 1 base for V and 1 base for J; bases not matched to a gene: 13. CDR3: CATSRGDRARTQSGANVLTF. Written as DNA, the CDR3 is TGTGCCACCAGCAGAGGAGACAGGGCTAGAACCCAATCTGGGGCCAACGTCCTGACTTTC.

The rearrangement joins TRBV18 to TRBJ2-7; D is undetermined. The germline CDR1 and CDR2 sequences are KGHSH and LQKENI. The V gene lost 0 bases and the J gene lost 5 bases, with 11 bases spanning the gap. The CDR3 runs to 14 residues. This chain's CDR3 is CASSPPWTPHEQYF. CDR3 DNA sequence: TGTGCCAGCTCACCACCCTGGACCCCCCACGAGCAGTACTTC. The whole variable domain, filled in from reference TRBV18 and TRBJ2-7, reads NAGVMQNPRHLVRRRGQEARLRCSPMKGHSHVYWYRQLPEEGLKFMVYLQKENIIDESGMPKERFSAEFPKEGPSILRIQQVVRGDSAAYFCASSPPWTPHEQYFGPGTRLTVT.

J is TRBJ1-1 and V is TRBV5-1; 10 positions agree with TRBD1. The V gene end was trimmed by 0 bases and the J gene end by 4 bases; junction bases not matched to a gene: 3. Germline V gene lookup returns CDR1 SGHRS and CDR2 YFSETQ. The CDR3 has 15 amino acids. As DNA, the CDR3 is TGCGCCAGCAGCTTGGCCCGGACAGGGGGCACTGAAGCTTTCTTT. Translated: CASSLARTGGTEAFF.

This rearrangement joins TRBV29-1 to TRBJ1-3; 10 positions agree with TRBD1. The CDR3 consists of 13 residues. Germline V gene lookup returns CDR1 SQVTM and CDR2 ANQGSEA. J lost 8 bases, V lost 5 bases, and 6 bases had no gene match. The CDR3 protein is CSVTGTGVDTIYF. The CDR3 DNA reads as TGCAGCGTTACAGGGACAGGGGTGGACACCATATATTTT.

The chain links TRBV6-2 or TRBV6-3 to TRBJ1-2; D remains unclear. This CDR3 is 11 amino acids long. The germline V gene has CDR1 MNHEY and CDR2 SVGEGT. V lost 5 bases, J lost 8 bases, and 9 bases lay in between. CDR3 DNA sequence: TGTGCCAGCAGTCTACCGGGCGGCTACACCTTC. Translated, it gives CASSLPGGYTF.

This clonotype was recorded a few times. V usage is TRBV5-5 and J usage is TRBJ1-5; weak D call: TRBD1 (5 bases). The CDR3 runs 15 residues. V lost 4 bases to trimming and J lost 0 bases, with 11 bases between them. Germline-derived CDR1 and CDR2 are SGHKS and YYEKEE (reference sequence). The DNA for the CDR3 is TGTGCCAGCAGCCTAACGACAGTTAGCAATCAGCCCCAGCATTTT. It translates to CASSLTTVSNQPQHF.